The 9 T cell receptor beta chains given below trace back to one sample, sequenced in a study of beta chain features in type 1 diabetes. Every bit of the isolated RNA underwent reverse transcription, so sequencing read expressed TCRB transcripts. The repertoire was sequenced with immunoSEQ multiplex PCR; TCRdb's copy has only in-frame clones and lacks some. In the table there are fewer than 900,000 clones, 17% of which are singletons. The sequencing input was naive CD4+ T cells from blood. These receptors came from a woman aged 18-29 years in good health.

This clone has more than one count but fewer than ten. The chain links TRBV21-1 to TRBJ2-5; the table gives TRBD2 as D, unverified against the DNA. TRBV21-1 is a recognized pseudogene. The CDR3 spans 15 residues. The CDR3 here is CASSSRGGPQETQYF. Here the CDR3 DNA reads TGTGCCAGCAGCAGTAGGGGAGGACCTCAAGAGACCCAGTACTTC.

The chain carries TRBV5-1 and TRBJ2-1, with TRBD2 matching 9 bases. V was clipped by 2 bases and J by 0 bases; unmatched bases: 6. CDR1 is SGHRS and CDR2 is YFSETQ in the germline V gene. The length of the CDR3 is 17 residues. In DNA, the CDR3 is TGCGCCAGCAGCTTTAGAGCGGGAGGACCCTCCTACAATGAGCAGTTCTTC. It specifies CASSFRAGGPSYNEQFF.

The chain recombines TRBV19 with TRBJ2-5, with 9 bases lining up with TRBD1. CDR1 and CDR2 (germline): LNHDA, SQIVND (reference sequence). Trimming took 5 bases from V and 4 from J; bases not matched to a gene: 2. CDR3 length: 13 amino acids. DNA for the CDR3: TGTGCCAGTAGTGGGGGACAGGGAGAGACCCAGTACTTC. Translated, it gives CASSGGQGETQYF. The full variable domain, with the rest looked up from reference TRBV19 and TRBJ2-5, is DGGITQSPKYLFRKEGQNVTLSCEQNLNHDAMYWYRQDPGQGLRLIYYSQIVNDFQKGDIAEGYSVSREKKESFPLTVTSAQKNPTAFYLCASSGGQGETQYFGPGTRLLVL.

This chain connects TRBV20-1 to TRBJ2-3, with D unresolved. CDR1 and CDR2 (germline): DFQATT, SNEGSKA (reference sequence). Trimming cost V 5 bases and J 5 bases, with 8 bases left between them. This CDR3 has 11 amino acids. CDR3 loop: CSAYPVDTQYF. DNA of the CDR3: TGCAGTGCTTATCCCGTAGATACGCAGTATTTT.

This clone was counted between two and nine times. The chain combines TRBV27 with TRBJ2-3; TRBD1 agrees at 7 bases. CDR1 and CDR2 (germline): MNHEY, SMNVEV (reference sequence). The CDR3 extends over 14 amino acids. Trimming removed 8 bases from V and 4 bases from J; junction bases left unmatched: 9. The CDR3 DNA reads TGTGCCAGCCCCTACCGGGACAGAGCAGATACGCAGTATTTT. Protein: CASPYRDRADTQYF.

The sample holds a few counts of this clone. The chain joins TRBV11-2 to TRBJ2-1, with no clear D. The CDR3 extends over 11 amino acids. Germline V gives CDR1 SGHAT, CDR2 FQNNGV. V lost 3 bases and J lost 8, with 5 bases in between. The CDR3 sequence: CASSFIHEQFF. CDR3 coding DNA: TGTGCCAGCAGCTTTATCCATGAGCAGTTCTTC. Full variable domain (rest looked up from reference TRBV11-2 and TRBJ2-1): EAGVAQSPRYKIIEKRQSVAFWCNPISGHATLYWYQQILGQGPKLLIQFQNNGVVDDSQLPKDRFSAERLKGVDSTLKIQPAKLEDSAVYLCASSFIHEQFFGPGTRLTVL.

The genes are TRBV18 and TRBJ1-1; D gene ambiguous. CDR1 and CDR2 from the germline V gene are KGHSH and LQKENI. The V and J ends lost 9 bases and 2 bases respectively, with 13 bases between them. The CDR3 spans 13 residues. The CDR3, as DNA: TGTGCCAGTTCTCTTTTGGGTAACACTGAAGCTTTCTTT. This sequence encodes CASSLLGNTEAFF.

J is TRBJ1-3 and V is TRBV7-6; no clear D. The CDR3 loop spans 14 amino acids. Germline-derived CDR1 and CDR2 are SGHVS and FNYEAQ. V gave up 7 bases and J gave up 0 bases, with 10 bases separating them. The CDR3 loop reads CASTEAISGNTIYF. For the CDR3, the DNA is TGTGCCAGCACGGAGGCCATCTCTGGAAACACCATATATTTT.

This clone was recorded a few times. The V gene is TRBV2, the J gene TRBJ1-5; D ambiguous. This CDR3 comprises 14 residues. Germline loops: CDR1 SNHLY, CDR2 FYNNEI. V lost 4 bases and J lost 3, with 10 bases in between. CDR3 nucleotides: TGTGCCAGCAGTGTGGTGGAAATCAATCAGCCCCAGCATTTT. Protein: CASSVVEINQPQHF.